This T cell receptor (beta chain) was recovered during a study of blood T cell repertoires in COVID-19. Background on the study: The United States, Italy and Spain provided the acute and convalescent COVID-19 samples. PBMCs, B-cell-depleted T cells, or T cells were the source of the cDNA or gDNA that made up the material.

Measured with immunoSEQ multiplex PCR; TCRdb has only the in-frame clones, and not every one. Among about 76,000 clones listed, 78% were seen once. With V trimmed by 0 bases and J by 4 bases, 0 bases remained unmatched. The CDR3 length is 15 residues. Germline CDR1 is SGHRS and CDR2 is YFSETQ. Material for sequencing was peripheral blood. This sequence originates from a human donor in a cohort sampled during active COVID-19. The chain uses TRBV5-1 and TRBJ2-1, with 11 bases lining up with TRBD2. The CDR3 spells CASSLVAGGYNEQFF. In DNA, the CDR3 is TGCGCCAGCAGCTTGGTAGCGGGAGGGTACAATGAGCAGTTCTTC.